This is a list of T cell receptor beta chains from one sample in a study of CD8+ T cells in alopecia areata. Using immunoSEQ multiplex PCR, the repertoire was profiled, and TCRdb retains in-frame clones only, with some absent. The sample carries about 110,000 clones, approximately 59% recorded once. The sample consisted of CD8+ T cells sorted from blood. Receptor source: a human donor in good health. CDR3s include the opening cysteine and the closing phenylalanine or tryptophan. Fields, in order: D gene, clone size, V gene, J gene, CDR3 DNA, CDR3 protein. A D gene is named only where the DNA matches it firmly. Clone size appears in some rows only: once, few, many, or a class for an expanded clone.

TRBD1	NA	TRBV13	TRBJ2-7	TGTGCCAGCAGCCTCGGTGTAGGACAGGCCTACGAGCAGTACTTC	CASSLGVGQAYEQYF
TRBD1	NA	TRBV19	TRBJ2-1	TGTGCCAGTAGTCCGAGGACAGGTAAAGGCAATGAGCAGTTCTTC	CASSPRTGKGNEQFF
TRBD1	few	TRBV28	TRBJ1-2	TGTGCCAGCAGTTTACTAAGACAGGGGGACGACTATGGCTACACCTTC	CASSLLRQGDDYGYTF
TRBD1	few	TRBV29-1	TRBJ2-1	TGCAGCGTTGCCCTGGGACAGGGCAATGAGCAGTTCTTC	CSVALGQGNEQFF
NA	NA	TRBV29-1	TRBJ1-1	TGCAGCGTAGACGTGTATGAGGCTTTCTTT	CSVDVYEAFF
NA	once	TRBV7-9	TRBJ2-3	TGTGCCAGCAGCCCTCCCACAGTCAGGAGCACAGATACGCAGTATTTT	CASSPPTVRSTDTQYF
NA	NA	TRBV7-9	TRBJ1-5	TGTGCCAGCAGCTTAGGGCAGTCAGATCAGCCCCAGCATTTT	CASSLGQSDQPQHF
NA	once	TRBV13	TRBJ1-2	TGTGCCAGCAGCCCCCGGATCCAACCTGAGGAGGGCTACACCTTC	CASSPRIQPEEGYTF
TRBD1	NA	TRBV28	TRBJ1-1	TGTGCCAGCAGTTTGCTTTGGGACAGTCTGAGTAGCAAGACGAACACTGAAGCTTTCTTT	CASSLLWDSLSSKTNTEAFF
NA	few	TRBV20-1	TRBJ2-5	TGCAGTGCTAGGGACGGGGAGACCCAGTACTTC	CSARDGETQYF
TRBD1	NA	TRBV7-9	TRBJ1-1	TGTGCCAGCAGCTCCCGGACAGGGTGGGGCACTGAAGCTTTCTTT	CASSSRTGWGTEAFF